The T cell receptor (beta chain) described here comes from a study of T cell responses to AZD1222 COVID-19 vaccine. Overall study: Second doses that came at about 4 or about 12 weeks were put together. Overall study results and limits: There were mostly white British donors and more females than males, and clonal diversity was possibly underestimated. The CD4 TCRs associated with vaccination extended across spike and predominated at 160-218 and 743-854.

TCRdb keeps only in-frame clones here, not all; method: immunoSEQ multiplex PCR. The sample lists about 94,000 clones, roughly 90% seen once, with 10% to 15% in the top ten. As regards this clone: The antigen remains unidentified.

The ends lost 8 bases at V and 3 bases at J; junction bases unmatched: 1. Germline V lookup: CDR1 MNHEY, CDR2 SMNVEV (reference sequence). There are 11 residues in the CDR3. The TCR comes from an adult in good health. The V call is TRBV27, the J call TRBJ2-7; 7 nucleotides line up with TRBD2. Sequencing used peripheral blood, obtained on day 0 of AZD1222 vaccination. CDR3 coding DNA: TGTGCCAGCGGGAGGGTCTACGAGCAGTACTTC. It encodes CASGRVYEQYF.